This T cell receptor (beta chain) was observed in a study of blood T cell repertoires in COVID-19. Study summary: Samples came from the United States, Italy and Spain, spanning acute and convalescent COVID-19. The analysed material was cDNA or gDNA that came from T cells, B-cell-depleted T cells, or PBMCs.

How the authors handled the data: The authors estimated nucleated cell counts from reference gene primer amplification. Profiled with immunoSEQ multiplex PCR; TCRdb holds only in-frame clones, not every one. Clone size and the V and J calls come from that table; the DNA yielded D and trimming. Here the sample spans about 92,000 clones, 70% to 85% being singletons. The V gene lost 2 bases and the J gene lost 0 bases, with 13 bases spanning the gap. The germline V gene encodes CDR1 MNHEY and CDR2 SMNVEV (reference sequence). The CDR3 totals 16 residues. The chain has TRBV27 and TRBJ1-1, with D perhaps TRBD1 (5 bases). The material sequenced was peripheral blood. This receptor was obtained from a human donor in a cohort sampled during active COVID-19. The CDR3 nucleotides read TGTGCCAGCAGTTTACAGGGCATAACCATGAACACTGAAGCTTTCTTT. Residues: CASSLQGITMNTEAFF.